A selection of T cell receptor beta chains follows, all from one sample in a study of Ad26.COV2.S vaccination and SARS-CoV-2 variants. Measured with immunoSEQ multiplex PCR; TCRdb has only the in-frame clones, and not every one. The sample has more than 300,000 clones, roughly 84% seen once; the top ten hold 1.9%. The sequenced sample was peripheral blood, obtained in a trial of Ad26.COV2.S vaccine versus placebo. The origin of the receptors is a person between 18 and 60 years old who received the Ad26.COV2.S COVID-19 vaccine or a placebo. Both conserved end residues are part of each CDR3. The D gene is left open where the match is weak. Expanded clones are given a class, and other clones once, few, many or no size at all.

V	J	D	size	DNA	CDR3
TRBV5-6	TRBJ1-2	.	.	TGTGCCAGCAGCTTGGGGGACATAGATGGCTACACCTTC	CASSLGDIDGYTF
TRBV5-4	TRBJ2-3	TRBD2	.	TGTGCCAGCAGGCGGGGGGAGTTCACAGATACGCAGTATTTT	CASRRGEFTDTQYF
TRBV19	TRBJ1-2	.	.	TGTGCCAGTAGTACGGGGCTCAACTATGGCTACACCTTC	CASSTGLNYGYTF
TRBV6-2/TRBV6-3	TRBJ1-5	.	.	TGTGCCAGCAGTTACGGGGTCAATCAGCCCCAGCATTTT	CASSYGVNQPQHF
TRBV4-1	TRBJ2-1	TRBD2	.	TGCGCCAGCAGCCAGAAGGGGGCTAGCGGGGGGTACAATGAGCAGTTCTTC	CASSQKGASGGYNEQFF
TRBV7-2	TRBJ2-3	TRBD2	.	TGTGCCAGCAGCTTAGCGTGGCGGGGGGCCCCCAAGGGTTCAGATACGCAGTATTTT	CASSLAWRGAPKGSDTQYF
TRBV18	TRBJ2-2	.	once	TGTGCCAGCTCACCACCTGGTACACGGGGCGGGGAGCTGTTTTTT	CASSPPGTRGGELFF
TRBV27	TRBJ1-1	.	.	TGTGCCAGCAGGCCGAGGGGCCGTAACACTGAAGCTTTCTTT	CASRPRGRNTEAFF
TRBV5-1	TRBJ2-7	TRBD2	.	TGCGCCAGCAGCTTGGCCCCAACTAGCGGGGGGTCCTACGAGCAGTACTTC	CASSLAPTSGGSYEQYF
TRBV7-9	TRBJ1-6	.	.	TGTGCCAGCAGCCCCTCGTTGGGAGTAAGTTCACCCCTCCACTTT	CASSPSLGVSSPLHF
TRBV19	TRBJ1-4	.	.	TGTGCCAGTAGTATAACAGCCGCCCGGGATGAAAAACTGTTTTTT	CASSITAARDEKLFF
TRBV11-2	TRBJ2-7	.	.	TGTGCCAGCAGCCGGGCCCACTCCTCGGGCTACGAGCAGTACTTC	CASSRAHSSGYEQYF
TRBV4-3	TRBJ1-4	TRBD1	.	TGCGCCAGCAGCCAAGCATGGGACAGGGGAATTAGAACTAATGAAAAACTGTTTTTT	CASSQAWDRGIRTNEKLFF
TRBV6-1	TRBJ1-2	TRBD1	.	TGTGCCAGCAGTGAAGCGGGACAGTATGGCTACACCTTC	CASSEAGQYGYTF
TRBV6-5	TRBJ1-5	.	.	TGTGCCAGCAGTTTAGCAGAGGATCAGCCCCAGCATTTT	CASSLAEDQPQHF
TRBV2	TRBJ2-2	.	.	TGTGCCAGCATGTCGGGGGGCCGCACCGGGGAGCTGTTTTTT	CASMSGGRTGELFF
TRBV4-3	TRBJ2-7	TRBD1	.	TGCGCCAGCAGCCGCCAGACAGGGGACGAGCAGTACTTC	CASSRQTGDEQYF
TRBV5-4	TRBJ1-1	TRBD1	.	TGTGCCAGCAGCTTGGCCAAGAACAGGGGGTCCACTGAAGCTTTCTTT	CASSLAKNRGSTEAFF
TRBV6-5	TRBJ1-1	.	.	TGTGCCAGCAGTCCAACCTCCAGACGGATTCAAGCTTTCTTT	CASSPTSRRIQAFF
TRBV5-4	TRBJ2-2	TRBD1	.	TGTGCCAGCAGCGGGGGACAGGGGGGCGGCGGGGAGCTGTTTTTT	CASSGGQGGGGELFF
TRBV19	TRBJ1-2	.	.	TGTGCCAGTAGTCCAACCCCTATCCTGGACTATGGCTACACCTTC	CASSPTPILDYGYTF
TRBV5-1	TRBJ1-1	.	once	TGCGCCAGCAGCTTGGTGACAGTGAACACTGAAGCTTTCTTT	CASSLVTVNTEAFF
TRBV30	TRBJ1-6	.	.	TGTGCCTGGAAAGAGGGAATAGGGAATTCACCCCTCCACTTT	CAWKEGIGNSPLHF
TRBV27	TRBJ2-7	TRBD1	.	TGTGCCAGCAGTTTCCTAGTAGGGACAGAGGTGTACGAGCAGTACTTC	CASSFLVGTEVYEQYF
TRBV7-8	TRBJ1-5	.	.	TGTGCCAGCAGCTCGGGCCTTTCCTATCAGCCCCAGCATTTT	CASSSGLSYQPQHF
TRBV11-3	TRBJ2-4	.	.	TGTGCCAGCAGCTTGAGGGCTGAGGAAAACATTCAGTACTTC	CASSLRAEENIQYF
TRBV19	TRBJ2-3	.	.	TGTGCCAGTAGTTTCGGATTCACAGATACGCAGTATTTT	CASSFGFTDTQYF
TRBV18	TRBJ1-1	TRBD1	.	TGTGCCAGCTCGCGACAGGGGGCCGAGAACACTGAAGCTTTCTTT	CASSRQGAENTEAFF
TRBV7-9	TRBJ2-2	.	few	TGTGCCAGCAGCTCCATGGGCAGGACCGGGGAGCTGTTTTTT	CASSSMGRTGELFF
TRBV6-4	TRBJ1-2	TRBD1	.	TGTGCCAGCAGAGACAGGGGAGGAGGCTACACCTTC	CASRDRGGGYTF
TRBV5-6	TRBJ1-1	.	few	TGTGCCAGCAGCTTGGGGCGGGGGGAAGCTTTCTTT	CASSLGRGEAFF
TRBV7-2	TRBJ1-5	.	.	TGTGCCAGCAGCTTAGACAATCAGCCCCAGCATTTT	CASSLDNQPQHF
TRBV14	TRBJ1-2	.	.	TGTGCCAGCAGCCAAGTTGGGTTGGGAGGGTCCGGCTACACCTTC	CASSQVGLGGSGYTF
TRBV19	TRBJ2-1	.	.	TGTGCCAGTAGTATAGGCCTATTAAGCTCCTACAATGAGCAGTTCTTC	CASSIGLLSSYNEQFF
TRBV2	TRBJ1-5	.	.	TGTGCCAGCAGGGGCCTGGTTTGGCCCCAGCATTTT	CASRGLVWPQHF
TRBV9	TRBJ2-5	.	.	TGTGCCAGCAGCGTAGGGACGGGGACTGCCGAGACCCAGTACTTC	CASSVGTGTAETQYF
TRBV5-4	TRBJ2-3	TRBD2	once	TGTGCCAGCAGCCCCGCCCTAGCGGGGGGCACAGATACGCAGTATTTT	CASSPALAGGTDTQYF
TRBV5-5	TRBJ1-5	TRBD1	.	TGTGCCAGCAGCTCCGCAGGGACAGGGTCAGGTCAGCCCCAGCATTTT	CASSSAGTGSGQPQHF
TRBV14	TRBJ1-1	.	.	TGTGCCAGCAGCCAAAATTGGATGAACACTGAAGCTTTCTTT	CASSQNWMNTEAFF
TRBV30	TRBJ2-5	TRBD1	.	TGTGCCTGGAGTTTCACCACCCCCCGCAGGGGGAAGGAGACCCAGTACTTC	CAWSFTTPRRGKETQYF
TRBV11-2	TRBJ1-5	.	.	TGTGCCAGCAGCTTAGATGGCAATCAGCCCCAGCATTTT	CASSLDGNQPQHF
TRBV4-2	TRBJ2-3	TRBD2	once	TGTGCCAGCAGCCAAGAGACGACTAGCGGGGGGGCCGGCACAGATACGCAGTATTTT	CASSQETTSGGAGTDTQYF
TRBV9	TRBJ1-4	.	once	TGTGCCAGCAGCGCGTCGACAGTTGGGGAAAAACTGTTTTTT	CASSASTVGEKLFF
TRBV11-1	TRBJ1-2	.	few	TGTGCCAGCAGCCAACGAGGCAATGGCTACACCTTC	CASSQRGNGYTF
TRBV9	TRBJ2-5	.	.	TGTGCCAGCAGCGTAGCTTCTCTAGCCGAAGAGACCCAGTACTTC	CASSVASLAEETQYF
TRBV4-3	TRBJ2-1	.	.	TGCGCCAGCAGCCAAGATCGAGGGGATGAGCAGTTCTTC	CASSQDRGDEQFF
TRBV4-2	TRBJ1-2	TRBD1	.	TGTGCCAGCAGCGGGCGATCCGGGACAGCTACACTAGAGGGCTACACCTTC	CASSGRSGTATLEGYTF
TRBV9	TRBJ2-1	TRBD2	once	TGTGCCAGCAGCCCCGGGACTATATCCTACAATGAGCAGTTCTTC	CASSPGTISYNEQFF
TRBV30	TRBJ2-5	.	.	TGTGCCTGGAAAAGCCAAGAGACCCAGTACTTC	CAWKSQETQYF
TRBV7-8	TRBJ1-1	TRBD1	.	TGTGCCAGCAGCCAGGCCAAACGCGGGACAGGGGGTACTGAAGCTTTCTTT	CASSQAKRGTGGTEAFF
TRBV2	TRBJ1-1	.	.	TGTGCCAGCAGTGAATCACCCAAAGGACAGAAACACACTGAAGCTTTCTTT	CASSESPKGQKHTEAFF
TRBV29-1	TRBJ2-3	.	.	TGCAGCGTTGGGGGGCCGGGGAGCGGGGATTCAGATACGCAGTATTTT	CSVGGPGSGDSDTQYF